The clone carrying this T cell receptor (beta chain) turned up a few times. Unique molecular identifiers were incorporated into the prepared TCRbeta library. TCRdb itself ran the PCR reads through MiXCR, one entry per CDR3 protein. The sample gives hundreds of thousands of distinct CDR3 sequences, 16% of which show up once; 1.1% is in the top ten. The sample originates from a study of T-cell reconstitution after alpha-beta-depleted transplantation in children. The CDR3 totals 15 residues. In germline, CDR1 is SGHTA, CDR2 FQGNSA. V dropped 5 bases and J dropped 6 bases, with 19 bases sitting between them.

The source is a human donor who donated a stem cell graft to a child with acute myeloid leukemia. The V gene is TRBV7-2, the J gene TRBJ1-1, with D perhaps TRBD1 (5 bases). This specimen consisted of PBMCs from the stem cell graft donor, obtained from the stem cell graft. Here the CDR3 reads CASSAHRSSGAEAFF. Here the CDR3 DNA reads TGTGCCAGCAGCGCTCACAGGTCCTCGGGGGCTGAAGCTTTCTTT.